This T cell receptor (beta chain) was profiled in a study of OX40 agonist ivuxolimab in advanced cancers. At the level of the study: Of mixed ages from about 20 to 80 and averaging about 65 years, the group was almost 85% male. Prior checkpoint blockade (anti-PD-1, anti-PD-L1 or anti-CTLA-4) was permitted; approximately 40% had it.

The protocol was immunoSEQ multiplex PCR, while the TCRdb copy is restricted to in-frame clones and leaves out a portion. The sample has 45,000 or so clones; more than 70% are singletons. Germline V gives CDR1 LNHDA, CDR2 SQIVND (reference sequence). Trimming at V came to 4 bases and at J to 6 bases, leaving 9 bases not matched to a gene. The CDR3 extends over 16 amino acids. Study-wide points: Partial responders dosed at 0.1-3.0 mg/kg displayed clonal expansion ranking among the lowest. At doses 0.1 to 3.0 mg/kg, CD4+ and CD8+ clones expanded.

In this sample, this clone turned up once. Its antigen is as yet unknown. The TCR sequence derives from an adult with an advanced solid tumor such as melanoma, head and neck, liver or kidney cancer. This material consisted of CD4+ or CD8+ T cells sorted from blood, taken in a trial of the OX40 agonist ivuxolimab. The chain combines TRBV19 with TRBJ2-2; 9 bases fit TRBD2. The CDR3 DNA follows: TGTGCCAGTAGTAACAGACTAGCGGCACGGCCCGGGGAGCTGTTTTTT. Translating gives CASSNRLAARPGELFF.